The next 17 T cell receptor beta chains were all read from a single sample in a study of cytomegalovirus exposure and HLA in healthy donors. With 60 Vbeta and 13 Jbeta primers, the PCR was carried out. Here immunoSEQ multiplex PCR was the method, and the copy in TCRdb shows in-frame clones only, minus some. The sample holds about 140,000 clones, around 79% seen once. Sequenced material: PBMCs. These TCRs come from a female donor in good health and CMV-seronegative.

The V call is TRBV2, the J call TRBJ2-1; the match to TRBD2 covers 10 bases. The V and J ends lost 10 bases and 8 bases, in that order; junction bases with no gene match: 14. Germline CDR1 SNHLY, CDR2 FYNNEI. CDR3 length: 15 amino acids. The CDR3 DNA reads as TGTGCCACCCGAACGTGGGCTAGCGGGAGCGATGAGCAGTTCTTC. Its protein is CATRTWASGSDEQFF.

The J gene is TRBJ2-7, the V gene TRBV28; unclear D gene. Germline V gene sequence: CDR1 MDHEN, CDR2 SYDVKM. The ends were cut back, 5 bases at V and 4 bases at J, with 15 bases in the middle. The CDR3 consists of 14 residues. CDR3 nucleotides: TGTGCCAGCAGTCGAGACCCGACGCGGTACGAGCAGTACTTC. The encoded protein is CASSRDPTRYEQYF.

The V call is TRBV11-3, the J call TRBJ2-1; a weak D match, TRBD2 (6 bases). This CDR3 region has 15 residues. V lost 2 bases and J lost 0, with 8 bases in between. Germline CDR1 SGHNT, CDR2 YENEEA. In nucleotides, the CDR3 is TGTGCCAGCAGCTTATTCGGGAGCTCCTACAATGAGCAGTTCTTC. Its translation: CASSLFGSSYNEQFF. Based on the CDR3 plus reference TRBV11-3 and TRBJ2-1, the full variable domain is EAGVVQSPRYKIIEKKQPVAFWCNPISGHNTLYWYLQNLGQGPELLIRYENEEAVDDSQLPKDRFSAERLKGVDSTLKIQPAELGDSAVYLCASSLFGSSYNEQFFGPGTRLTVL.

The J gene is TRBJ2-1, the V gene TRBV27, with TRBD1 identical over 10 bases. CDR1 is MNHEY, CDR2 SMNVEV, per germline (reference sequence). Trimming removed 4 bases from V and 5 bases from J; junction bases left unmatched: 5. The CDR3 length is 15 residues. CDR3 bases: TGTGCCAGCAGTTCACGGGACAGGGGAGACAATGAGCAGTTCTTC. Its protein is CASSSRDRGDNEQFF.

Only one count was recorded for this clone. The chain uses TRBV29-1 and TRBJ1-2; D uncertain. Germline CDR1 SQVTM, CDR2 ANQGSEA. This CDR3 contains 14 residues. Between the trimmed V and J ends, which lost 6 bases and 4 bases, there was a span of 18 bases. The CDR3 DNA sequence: TGCAGCGTCGCAGTGGCAGCCCTAGGCTATGGCTACACCTTC. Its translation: CSVAVAALGYGYTF.

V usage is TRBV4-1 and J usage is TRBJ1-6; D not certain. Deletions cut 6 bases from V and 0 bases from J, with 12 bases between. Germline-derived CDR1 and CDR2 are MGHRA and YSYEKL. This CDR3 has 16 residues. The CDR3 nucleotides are TGCGCCAGCAGAGTAGCCCTGACCTCCTATAATTCACCCCTCCACTTT. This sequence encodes CASRVALTSYNSPLHF.

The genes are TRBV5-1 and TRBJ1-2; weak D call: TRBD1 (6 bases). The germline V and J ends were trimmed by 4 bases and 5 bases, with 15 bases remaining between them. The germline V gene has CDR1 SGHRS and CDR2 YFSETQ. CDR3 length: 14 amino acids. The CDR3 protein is CASSPGEIAYGYTF. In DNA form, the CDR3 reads TGCGCCAGCAGCCCAGGGGAGATTGCGTATGGCTACACCTTC.

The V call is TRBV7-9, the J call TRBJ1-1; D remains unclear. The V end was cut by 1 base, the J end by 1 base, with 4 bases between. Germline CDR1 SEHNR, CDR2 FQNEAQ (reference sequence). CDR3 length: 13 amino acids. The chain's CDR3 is CASSLEANTEAFF. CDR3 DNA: TGTGCCAGCAGCTTAGAAGCGAACACTGAAGCTTTCTTT.

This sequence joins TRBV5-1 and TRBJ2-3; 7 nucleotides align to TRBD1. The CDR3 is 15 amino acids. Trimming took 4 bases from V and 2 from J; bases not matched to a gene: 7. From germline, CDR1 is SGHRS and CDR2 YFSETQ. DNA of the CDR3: TGCGCCAGCAGCCCCAACAGGGGACCCACAGATACGCAGTATTTT. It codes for CASSPNRGPTDTQYF.

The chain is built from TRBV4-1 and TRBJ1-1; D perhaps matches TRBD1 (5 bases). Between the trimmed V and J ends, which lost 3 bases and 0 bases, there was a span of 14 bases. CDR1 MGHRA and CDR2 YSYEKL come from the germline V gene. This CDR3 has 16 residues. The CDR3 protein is CASSQGLGGVNTEAFF. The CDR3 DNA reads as TGCGCCAGCAGCCAGGGCCTGGGGGGGGTGAACACTGAAGCTTTCTTT.

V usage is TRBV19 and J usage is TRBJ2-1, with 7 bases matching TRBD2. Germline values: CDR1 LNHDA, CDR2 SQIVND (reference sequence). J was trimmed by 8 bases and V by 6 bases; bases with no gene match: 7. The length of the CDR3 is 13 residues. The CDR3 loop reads CASREAGSDEQFF. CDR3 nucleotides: TGTGCCAGTAGGGAAGCGGGAAGCGATGAGCAGTTCTTC.

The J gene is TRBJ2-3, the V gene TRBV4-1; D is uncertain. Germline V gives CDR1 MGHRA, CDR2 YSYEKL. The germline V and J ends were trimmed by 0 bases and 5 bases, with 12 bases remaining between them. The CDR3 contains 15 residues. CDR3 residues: CASSQDQMFKDTQYF. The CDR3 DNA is TGCGCCAGCAGCCAAGATCAGATGTTTAAAGATACGCAGTATTTT.

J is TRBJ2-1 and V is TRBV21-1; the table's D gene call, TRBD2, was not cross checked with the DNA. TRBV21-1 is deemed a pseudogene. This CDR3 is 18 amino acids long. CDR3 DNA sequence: TGTGCCAGCAGCAAAAAATGGACTAGCGGCTACTCCTACAATGAGCAGTTCTTC. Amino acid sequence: CASSKKWTSGYSYNEQFF.

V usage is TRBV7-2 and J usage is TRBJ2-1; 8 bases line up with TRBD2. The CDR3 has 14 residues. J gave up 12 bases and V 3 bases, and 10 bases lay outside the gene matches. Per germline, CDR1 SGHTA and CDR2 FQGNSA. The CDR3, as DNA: TGTGCCAGCAGCTTGGGGGGCAGTCGGGAGGGGCAGTTCTTC. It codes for CASSLGGSREGQFF. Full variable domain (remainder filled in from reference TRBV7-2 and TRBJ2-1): GAGVSQSPSNKVTEKGKDVELRCDPISGHTALYWYRQSLGQGLEFLIYFQGNSAPDKSGLPSDRFSAERTGGSVSTLTIQRTQQEDSAVYLCASSLGGSREGQFFGPGTRLTVL.

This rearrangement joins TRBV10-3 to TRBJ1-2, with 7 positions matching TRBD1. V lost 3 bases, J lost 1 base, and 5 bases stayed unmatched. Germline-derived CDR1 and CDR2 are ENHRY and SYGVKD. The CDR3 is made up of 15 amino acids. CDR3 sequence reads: CAISERQGLNYGYTF. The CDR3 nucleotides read TGTGCCATCAGTGAACGACAGGGCCTTAACTATGGCTACACCTTC.

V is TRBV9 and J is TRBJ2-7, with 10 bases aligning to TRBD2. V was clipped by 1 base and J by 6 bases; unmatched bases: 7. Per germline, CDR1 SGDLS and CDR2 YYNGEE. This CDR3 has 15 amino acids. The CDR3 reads CASSVSSGGGVEQYF. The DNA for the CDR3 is TGTGCCAGCAGCGTATCTAGCGGGGGAGGTGTCGAGCAGTACTTC.

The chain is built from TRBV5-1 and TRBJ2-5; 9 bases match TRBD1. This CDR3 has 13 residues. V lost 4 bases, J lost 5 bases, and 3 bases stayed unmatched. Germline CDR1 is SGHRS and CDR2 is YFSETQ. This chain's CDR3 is CASSPGQGETQYF. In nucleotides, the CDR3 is TGCGCCAGCAGCCCCGGACAGGGGGAGACCCAGTACTTC.